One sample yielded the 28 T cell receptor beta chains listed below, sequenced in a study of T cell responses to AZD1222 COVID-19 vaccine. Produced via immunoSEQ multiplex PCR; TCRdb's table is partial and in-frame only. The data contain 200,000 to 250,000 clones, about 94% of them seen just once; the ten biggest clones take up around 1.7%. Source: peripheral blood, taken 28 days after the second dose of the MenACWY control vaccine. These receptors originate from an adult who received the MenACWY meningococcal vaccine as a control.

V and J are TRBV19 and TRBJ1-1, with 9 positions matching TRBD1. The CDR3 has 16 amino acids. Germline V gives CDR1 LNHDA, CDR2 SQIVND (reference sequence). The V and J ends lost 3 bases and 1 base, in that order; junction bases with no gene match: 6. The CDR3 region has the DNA TGTGCCAGTAGTATGTGGACAGGGGTGGGGAACACTGAAGCTTTCTTT. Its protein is CASSMWTGVGNTEAFF.

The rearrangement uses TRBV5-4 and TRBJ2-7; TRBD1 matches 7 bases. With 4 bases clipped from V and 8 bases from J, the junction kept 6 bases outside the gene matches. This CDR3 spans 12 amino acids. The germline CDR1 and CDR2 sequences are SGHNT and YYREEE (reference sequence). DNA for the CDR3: TGTGCCAGCAGCGAGACAGGGCTAAAGCAGTACTTC. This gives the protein CASSETGLKQYF.

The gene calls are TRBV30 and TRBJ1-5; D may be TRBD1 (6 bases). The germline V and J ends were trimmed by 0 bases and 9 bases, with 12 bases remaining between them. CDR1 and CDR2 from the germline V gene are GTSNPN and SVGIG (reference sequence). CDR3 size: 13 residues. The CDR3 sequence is CAWSVGGGTPQHF. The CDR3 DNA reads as TGTGCCTGGAGTGTTGGAGGGGGGACGCCCCAGCATTTT.

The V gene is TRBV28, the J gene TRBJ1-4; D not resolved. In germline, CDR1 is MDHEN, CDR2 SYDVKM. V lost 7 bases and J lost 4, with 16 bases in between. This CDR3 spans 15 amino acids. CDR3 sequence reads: CASTSFPLDNEKLFF. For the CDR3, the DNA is TGTGCCAGCACATCGTTCCCGCTTGATAATGAAAAACTGTTTTTT.

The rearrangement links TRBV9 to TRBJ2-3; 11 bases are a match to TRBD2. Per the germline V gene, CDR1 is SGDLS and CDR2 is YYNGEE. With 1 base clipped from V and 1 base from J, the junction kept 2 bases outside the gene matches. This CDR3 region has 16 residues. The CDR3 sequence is CASSVLLAGGTDTQYF. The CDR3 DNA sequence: TGTGCCAGCAGCGTACTACTAGCGGGGGGCACAGATACGCAGTATTTT.

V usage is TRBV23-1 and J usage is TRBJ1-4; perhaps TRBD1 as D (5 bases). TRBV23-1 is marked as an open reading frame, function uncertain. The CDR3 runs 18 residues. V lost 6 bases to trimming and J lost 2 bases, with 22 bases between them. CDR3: CASRIQLGGRVTNEKLFF. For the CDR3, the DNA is TGCGCCAGCAGGATTCAATTGGGGGGGAGGGTTACTAATGAAAAACTGTTTTTT.

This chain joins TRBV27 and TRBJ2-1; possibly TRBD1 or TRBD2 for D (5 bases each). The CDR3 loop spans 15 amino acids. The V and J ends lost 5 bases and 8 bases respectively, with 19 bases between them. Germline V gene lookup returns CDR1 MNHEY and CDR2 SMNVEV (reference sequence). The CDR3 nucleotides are TGTGCCAGCAGTCACCCGGGACGTGTAGATCATGAGCAGTTCTTC. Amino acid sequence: CASSHPGRVDHEQFF.

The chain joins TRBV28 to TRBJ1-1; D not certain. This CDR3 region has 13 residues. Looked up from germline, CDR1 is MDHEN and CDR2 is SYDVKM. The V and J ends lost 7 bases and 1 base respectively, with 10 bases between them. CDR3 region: CASTGPENTEAFF. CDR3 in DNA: TGTGCCAGCACCGGACCCGAGAACACTGAAGCTTTCTTT.

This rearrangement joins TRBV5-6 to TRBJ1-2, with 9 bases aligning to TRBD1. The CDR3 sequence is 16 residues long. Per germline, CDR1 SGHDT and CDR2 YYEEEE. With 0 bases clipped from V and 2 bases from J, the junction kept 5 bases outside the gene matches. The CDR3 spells CASSLGTGGANYGYTF. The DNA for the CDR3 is TGTGCCAGCAGCTTGGGAACAGGGGGCGCGAACTATGGCTACACCTTC.

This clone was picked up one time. CDR3 sequence (DNA): TGTGCCAGCAGCTTGGAGAACGTCTGGGCTGAAGCTTTCTTT. Translated, it gives CASSLENVWAEAFF. The chain uses TRBV11-1 and TRBJ1-1; no firm D call. The V gene's germline CDR1 is SGHAT and CDR2 FQDESV (reference sequence). The V gene lost 3 bases and the J gene lost 6 bases, with 14 bases spanning the gap. The CDR3 totals 14 residues.

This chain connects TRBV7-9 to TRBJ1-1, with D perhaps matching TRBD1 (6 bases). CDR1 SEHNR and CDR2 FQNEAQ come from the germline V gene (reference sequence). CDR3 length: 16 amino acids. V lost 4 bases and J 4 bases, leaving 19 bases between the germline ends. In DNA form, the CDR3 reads TGTGCCAGCAGCTCCCTGCAGGGGCCTGGAGGCACTGAAGCTTTCTTT. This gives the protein CASSSLQGPGGTEAFF. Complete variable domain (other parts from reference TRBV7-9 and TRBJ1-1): DTGVSQNPRHKITKRGQNVTFRCDPISEHNRLYWYRQTLGQGPEFLTYFQNEAQLEKSRLLSDRFSAERPKGSFSTLEIQRTEQGDSAMYLCASSSLQGPGGTEAFFGQGTRLTVV.

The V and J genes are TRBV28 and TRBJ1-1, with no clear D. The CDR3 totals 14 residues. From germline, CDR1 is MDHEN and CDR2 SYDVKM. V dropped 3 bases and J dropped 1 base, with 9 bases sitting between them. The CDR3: CASSFGLRNTEAFF. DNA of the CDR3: TGTGCCAGCAGTTTCGGGTTGAGGAACACTGAAGCTTTCTTT. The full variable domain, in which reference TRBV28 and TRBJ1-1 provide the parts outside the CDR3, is DVKVTQSSRYLVKRTGEKVFLECVQDMDHENMFWYRQDPGLGLRLIYFSYDVKMKEKGDIPEGYSVSREKKERFSLILESASTNQTSMYLCASSFGLRNTEAFFGQGTRLTVV.

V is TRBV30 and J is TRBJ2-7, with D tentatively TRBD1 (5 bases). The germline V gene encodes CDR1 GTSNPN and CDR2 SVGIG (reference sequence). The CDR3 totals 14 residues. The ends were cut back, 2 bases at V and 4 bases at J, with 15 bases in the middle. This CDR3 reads CAWSFGAGPYEQYF. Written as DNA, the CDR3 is TGTGCCTGGAGTTTTGGGGCAGGTCCTTACGAGCAGTACTTC.

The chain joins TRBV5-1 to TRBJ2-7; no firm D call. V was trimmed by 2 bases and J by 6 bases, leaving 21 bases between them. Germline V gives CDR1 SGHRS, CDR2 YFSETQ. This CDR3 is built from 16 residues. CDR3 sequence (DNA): TGCGCCAGCAGCTTAGGAAAGGGAATAGGGTTGGGCGAGCAGTACTTC. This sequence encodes CASSLGKGIGLGEQYF.

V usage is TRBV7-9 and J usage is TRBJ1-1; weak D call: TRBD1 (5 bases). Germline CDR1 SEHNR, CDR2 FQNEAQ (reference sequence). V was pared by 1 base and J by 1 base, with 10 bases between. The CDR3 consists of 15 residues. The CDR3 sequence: CASSLGLRENTEAFF. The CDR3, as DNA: TGTGCCAGCAGCTTAGGACTCAGGGAGAACACTGAAGCTTTCTTT.

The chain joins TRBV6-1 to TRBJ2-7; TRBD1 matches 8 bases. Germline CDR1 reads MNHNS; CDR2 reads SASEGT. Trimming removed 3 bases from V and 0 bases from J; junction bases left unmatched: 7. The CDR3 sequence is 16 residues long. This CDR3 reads CASSDPGGGVSYEQYF. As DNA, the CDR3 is TGTGCCAGCAGTGACCCAGGGGGCGGGGTCTCCTACGAGCAGTACTTC.

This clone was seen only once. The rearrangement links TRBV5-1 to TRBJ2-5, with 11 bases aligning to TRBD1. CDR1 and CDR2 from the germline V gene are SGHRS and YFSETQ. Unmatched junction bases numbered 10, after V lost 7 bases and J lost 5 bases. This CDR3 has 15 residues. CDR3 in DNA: TGCGCCAGCTCCCCCCAAGGGGACAGGGGGGAGACCCAGTACTTC. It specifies CASSPQGDRGETQYF. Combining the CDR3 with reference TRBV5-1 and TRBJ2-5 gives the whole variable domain KAGVTQTPRYLIKTRGQQVTLSCSPISGHRSVSWYQQTPGQGLQFLFEYFSETQRNKGNFPGRFSGRQFSNSRSEMNVSTLELGDSALYLCASSPQGDRGETQYFGPGTRLLVL.

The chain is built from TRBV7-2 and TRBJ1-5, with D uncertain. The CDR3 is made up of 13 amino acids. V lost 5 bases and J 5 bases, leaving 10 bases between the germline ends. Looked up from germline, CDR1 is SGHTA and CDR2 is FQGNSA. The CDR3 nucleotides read TGTGCCAGCAGCCCCCGCGACTATCAGCCCCAGCATTTT. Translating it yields CASSPRDYQPQHF. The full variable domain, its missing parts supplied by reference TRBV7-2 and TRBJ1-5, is GAGVSQSPSNKVTEKGKDVELRCDPISGHTALYWYRQSLGQGLEFLIYFQGNSAPDKSGLPSDRFSAERTGGSVSTLTIQRTQQEDSAVYLCASSPRDYQPQHFGDGTRLSIL.

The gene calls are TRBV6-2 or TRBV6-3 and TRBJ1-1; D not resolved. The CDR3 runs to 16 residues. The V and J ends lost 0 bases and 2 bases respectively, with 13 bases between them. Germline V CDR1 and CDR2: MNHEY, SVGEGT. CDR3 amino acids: CASSYSMAVHNTEAFF. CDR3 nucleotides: TGTGCCAGCAGTTACTCGATGGCAGTTCATAACACTGAAGCTTTCTTT.

CDR3 in amino acids: CASSLTPGQINEQFF. CDR3 bases: TGTGCCAGCAGCTTAACTCCGGGACAGATTAATGAGCAGTTCTTC. This chain links TRBV7-3 with TRBJ2-1; 7 nucleotides agree with TRBD1. Germline-derived CDR1 and CDR2 are SGHTA and FQGTGA. This CDR3 spans 15 amino acids. V dropped 0 bases and J dropped 7; count of bases not matched to a gene: 6.

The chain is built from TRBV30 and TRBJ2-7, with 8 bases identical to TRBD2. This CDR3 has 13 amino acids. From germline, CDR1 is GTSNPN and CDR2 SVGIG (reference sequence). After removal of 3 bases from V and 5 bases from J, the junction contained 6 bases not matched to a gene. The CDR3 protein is CAWSFSGNDEQYF. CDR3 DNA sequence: TGTGCCTGGAGCTTTAGCGGGAACGACGAGCAGTACTTC.

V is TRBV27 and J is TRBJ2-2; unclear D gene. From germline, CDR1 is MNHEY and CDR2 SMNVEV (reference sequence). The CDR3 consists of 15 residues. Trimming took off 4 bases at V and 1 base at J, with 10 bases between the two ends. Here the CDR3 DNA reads TGTGCCAGCAGTTCCGGACCGTTGAACACCGGGGAGCTGTTTTTT. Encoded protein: CASSSGPLNTGELFF.

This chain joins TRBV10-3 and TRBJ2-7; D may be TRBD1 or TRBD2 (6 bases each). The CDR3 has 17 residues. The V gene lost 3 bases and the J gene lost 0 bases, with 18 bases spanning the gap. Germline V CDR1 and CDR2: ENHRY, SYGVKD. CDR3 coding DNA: TGTGCCATCAGTGACCCCCCGGGGGCGGGGCGCTCCTACGAGCAGTACTTC. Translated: CAISDPPGAGRSYEQYF.

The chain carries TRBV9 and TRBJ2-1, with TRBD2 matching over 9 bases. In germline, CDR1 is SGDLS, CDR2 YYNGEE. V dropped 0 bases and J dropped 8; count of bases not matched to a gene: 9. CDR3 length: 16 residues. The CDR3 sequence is CASSVGVAGVRDEQFF. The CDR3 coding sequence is TGTGCCAGCAGCGTAGGGGTAGCGGGAGTTCGAGATGAGCAGTTCTTC.

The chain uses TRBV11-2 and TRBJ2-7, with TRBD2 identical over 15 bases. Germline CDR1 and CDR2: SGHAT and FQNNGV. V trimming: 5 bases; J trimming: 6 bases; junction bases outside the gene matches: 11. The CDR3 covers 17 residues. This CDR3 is CASSPRTSGGALGEQYF. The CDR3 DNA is TGTGCCAGCAGCCCTCGGACTAGCGGGGGGGCCTTAGGCGAGCAGTACTTC.

The CDR3 nucleotides read TGTGCCAGCCGCGGGACAGGGGTCATCGAGCAGTACTTC. This gives the protein CASRGTGVIEQYF. This chain uses TRBV27 with TRBJ2-7; 10 bases are a match to TRBD1. After removal of 8 bases from V and 6 bases from J, the junction contained 7 bases not matched to a gene. This CDR3 region has 13 residues. Germline V gene data show CDR1 as MNHEY and CDR2 as SMNVEV (reference sequence).

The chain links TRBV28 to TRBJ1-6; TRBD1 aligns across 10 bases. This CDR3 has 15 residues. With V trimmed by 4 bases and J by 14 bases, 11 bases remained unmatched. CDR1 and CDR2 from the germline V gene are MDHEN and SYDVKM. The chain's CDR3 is CASSSPGQGDPSLHF. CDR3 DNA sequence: TGTGCCAGCAGTTCACCCGGACAGGGGGACCCTTCCCTCCACTTT.

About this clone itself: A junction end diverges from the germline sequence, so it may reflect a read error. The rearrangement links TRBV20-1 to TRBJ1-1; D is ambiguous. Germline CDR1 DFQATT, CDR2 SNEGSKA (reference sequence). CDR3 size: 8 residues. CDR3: CSARAQIF. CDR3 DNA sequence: TGCAGTGCTAGGGCGCAAATCTTT.